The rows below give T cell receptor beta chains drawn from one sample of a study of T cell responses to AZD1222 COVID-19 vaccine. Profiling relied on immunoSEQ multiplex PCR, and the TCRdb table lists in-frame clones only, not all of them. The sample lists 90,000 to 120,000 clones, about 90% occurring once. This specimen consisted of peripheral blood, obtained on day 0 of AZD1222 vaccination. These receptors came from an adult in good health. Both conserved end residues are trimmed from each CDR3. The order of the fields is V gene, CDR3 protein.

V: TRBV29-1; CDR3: SVSRNFNEKLF
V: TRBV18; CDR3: ASSLREDRDQPQH
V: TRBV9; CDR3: ASSPGGSGELF
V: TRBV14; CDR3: ASSTRTSGYNEQF
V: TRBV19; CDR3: ASSTRSGVSTDTQY
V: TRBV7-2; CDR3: ASSLQVNYGYT
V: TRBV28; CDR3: ASRRDRVSYNEQF
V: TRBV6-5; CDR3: ASSYGLAAYYNEQF
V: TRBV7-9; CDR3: ASSPGQVFNYGYT
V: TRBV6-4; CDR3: ASSDGTSGTDTQY
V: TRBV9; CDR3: ASSATSGWETQY
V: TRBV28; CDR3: ASSPNPGFQPSGNTIY
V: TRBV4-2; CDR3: ASSQVISAGGPHEQY
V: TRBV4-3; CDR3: ASSQDEGYYGDEQF
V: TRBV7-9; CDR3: ASSFRLAGGYHEQY
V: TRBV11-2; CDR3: ASSLDLSYGYT
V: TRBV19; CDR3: ASSTPRGQGARNEQF
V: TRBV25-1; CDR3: ASSESGGEVDGYT
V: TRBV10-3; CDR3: AISDRPSGNTIY
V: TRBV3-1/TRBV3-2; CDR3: RAGTSGIYEQY
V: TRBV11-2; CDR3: ASSSGPRGGYNEQF
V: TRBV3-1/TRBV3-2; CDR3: ASSQVGSGRINGELF
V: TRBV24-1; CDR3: ATSDLIAYEQF
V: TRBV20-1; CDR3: SASLNEQY
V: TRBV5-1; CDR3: ASSNKGAGYGYT
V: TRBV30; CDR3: AWSVLVDTQY
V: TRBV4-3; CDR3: ASSQEGAGRGTEQF
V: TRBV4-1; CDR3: ASSQGTGLYEQY
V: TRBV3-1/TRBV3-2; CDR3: ASSPNFLGLAGAAQETQY
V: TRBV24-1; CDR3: ATSDVGGREQY
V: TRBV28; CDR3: ASSLQTLAYT
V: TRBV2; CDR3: ASSLIVTDTQY
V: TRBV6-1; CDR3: ASSDAGTGITEAF
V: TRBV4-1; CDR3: ASSPSPGQGPYNEQF
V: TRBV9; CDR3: ASSPLPGTSGSREQF
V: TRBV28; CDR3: ASKEHMGNSPLH
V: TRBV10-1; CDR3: ASSASQTGPYEQY
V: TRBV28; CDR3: ASSVLAREDGYT
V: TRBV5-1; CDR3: ASSASSYEQY
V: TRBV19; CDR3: ASSTWTGPEAF
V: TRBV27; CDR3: ASSHRDRGPYYEQY
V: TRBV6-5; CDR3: ASKGPTYQETQY
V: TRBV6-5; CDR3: ASSSRTNSPLH
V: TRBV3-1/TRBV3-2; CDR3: ASSPGTATYEQY
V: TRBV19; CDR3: ASSRRDSNQPQH
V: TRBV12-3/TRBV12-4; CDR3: ASSFGPFQY
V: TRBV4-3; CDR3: ASSQVPELTGNTIY
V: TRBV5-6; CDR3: ASSLDPNTEAF
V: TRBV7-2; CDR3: ASSPQGGGMRNEQY
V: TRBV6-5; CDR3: ASGSFSYEQY
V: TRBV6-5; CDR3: ASSNQGQQTYEQY
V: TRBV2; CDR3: ASSGQGGSNQPQH
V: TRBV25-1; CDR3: ASTRAEAGVGTEAF